These 24 T cell receptor beta chains were sequenced from one sample in a study of sequential checkpoint blockade in melanoma. Treatment of the sample: randomized to nivolumab then ipilimumab (arm A) or the reverse (arm B). Profiled with immunoSEQ multiplex PCR; TCRdb holds only in-frame clones, not every one. The repertoire holds 15,000 to 20,000 clones, with more than 55% as singletons. Material: CD8+ T cells sorted from blood (inferred from file names), obtained from a patient given nivolumab and ipilimumab in sequence. These receptor sequences come from a human donor with melanoma.

This clone came up a few times. The CDR3 sequence: CAISGREGRSTDTQYF. In DNA form, the CDR3 reads TGTGCCATCAGTGGGCGGGAGGGCCGAAGCACAGATACGCAGTATTTT. The chain joins TRBV10-3 to TRBJ2-3, with 9 bases lining up with TRBD2. With 4 bases clipped from V and 0 bases from J, the junction kept 5 bases outside the gene matches. CDR3 length: 16 residues. Germline assignment: CDR1 ENHRY and CDR2 SYGVKD.

In this sample, this clone turned up once. CDR3 sequence: CASSVGGTGLSEQYF. CDR3 sequence (DNA): TGTGCCAGCAGCGTAGGGGGGACAGGTTTGAGCGAGCAGTACTTC. J is TRBJ2-5 and V is TRBV9; TRBD1 agrees at 8 bases. The end of the DNA fits TRBJ2-7 better, so the J call may be wrong. Germline assignment: CDR1 SGDLS and CDR2 YYNGEE. This CDR3 region has 15 residues.

This clone was observed once. The V call is TRBV6-6, the J call TRBJ1-2; the match to TRBD1 covers 9 bases. The germline V gene has CDR1 MNHNY and CDR2 SVGAGI (reference sequence). CDR3 length: 14 residues. V lost 7 bases to trimming and J lost 4 bases; unmatched junction nucleotides: 7. The CDR3 DNA is TGTGCCAGCACCCCGGGACAGGGCCCCTATGGCTACACCTTC. Protein sequence: CASTPGQGPYGYTF.

This chain uses TRBV27 with TRBJ1-5; TRBD1 is a possible D gene (5 bases). V lost 0 bases and J lost 2, with 14 bases in between. The CDR3 totals 17 residues. Germline V lookup: CDR1 MNHEY, CDR2 SMNVEV (reference sequence). In DNA form, the CDR3 reads TGTGCCAGCAGTTTATCAGCCGCGGGGCTGGGCAATCAGCCCCAGCATTTT. It yields the protein CASSLSAAGLGNQPQHF.

The rearrangement joins TRBV7-9 to TRBJ2-7; a weak D match, TRBD2 (6 bases). The CDR3 covers 15 residues. Trimming pared 4 bases from V and 0 bases from J, leaving 13 bases between. Germline V CDR1 and CDR2: SEHNR, FQNEAQ (reference sequence). The CDR3 DNA sequence: TGTGCCAGCAGCTCGGACGGGAGCCCCTCCTACGAGCAGTACTTC. Amino acids: CASSSDGSPSYEQYF.

This chain uses TRBV19 with TRBJ1-2, with 11 positions matching TRBD1. With 6 bases clipped from V and 3 bases from J, the junction kept 12 bases outside the gene matches. Germline V gene sequence: CDR1 LNHDA, CDR2 SQIVND (reference sequence). The CDR3 sequence is 17 residues long. The CDR3 DNA reads TGTGCCAGTAGCCCCGGGACAGGGGGTTTTGGAGACTATGGCTACACCTTC. Residues: CASSPGTGGFGDYGYTF.

This rearrangement joins TRBV4-3 to TRBJ1-5; no clear D. Trimming took 0 bases from V and 2 from J, leaving 5 bases between them. The V gene's germline CDR1 is LGHNA and CDR2 YSLEER. The CDR3 runs to 14 residues. The CDR3 bases are TGCGCCAGCAGCCAAGAGAGGGGCAATCAGCCCCAGCATTTT. It codes for CASSQERGNQPQHF.

The gene calls are TRBV6-6 and TRBJ2-7; no firm D call. This CDR3 has 14 residues. V lost 5 bases, J lost 2 bases, and 13 bases lay in between. Looked up from germline, CDR1 is MNHNY and CDR2 is SVGAGI (reference sequence). CDR3 DNA sequence: TGTGCCAGCAGTCCGAAGACTCTTGCCTACGAGCAGTACTTC. Its translation: CASSPKTLAYEQYF.

This sequence joins TRBV12-5 and TRBJ2-7; weak D call: TRBD2 (6 bases). Trimming took 2 bases from V and 3 from J, leaving 14 bases between them. The CDR3 length is 15 residues. Germline loops: CDR1 LGHNT, CDR2 FRNRAP. Written as DNA, the CDR3 is TGTGCTAGTGGTTTGAACCCGCCGGGAGACTACGAGCAGTACTTC. Translated, it gives CASGLNPPGDYEQYF.

The rearrangement uses TRBV9 and TRBJ1-3; no clear D gene. Germline assignment: CDR1 SGDLS and CDR2 YYNGEE. This CDR3 is 15 amino acids long. Trimming shortened V by 4 bases and J by 4 bases, and 15 bases separated the two germline ends. The CDR3: CASSPYQAPGNTIYF. The CDR3 nucleotides are TGTGCCAGCAGCCCCTACCAGGCGCCCGGAAACACCATATATTTT.

V and J are TRBV7-9 and TRBJ2-4; D is perhaps TRBD1 (5 bases). Germline V gene sequence: CDR1 SEHNR, CDR2 FQNEAQ (reference sequence). CDR3 size: 13 residues. Trimming removed 7 bases from V and 3 bases from J, with 10 bases in between. CDR3 DNA sequence: TGTGCCAGCAAGGACATTTACAAAAACATTCAGTACTTC. This translates into CASKDIYKNIQYF.

This clone was counted a single time. The chain uses TRBV27 and TRBJ2-7; 10 positions match TRBD1. This CDR3 comprises 18 residues. Germline V gene sequence: CDR1 MNHEY, CDR2 SMNVEV (reference sequence). V shed 3 bases, J shed 2 bases, and the junction held 13 bases outside the gene matches. The CDR3 is CASSFTGTGETLTYEQYF. The CDR3 region has the DNA TGTGCCAGCAGTTTCACCGGGACAGGGGAGACCTTAACCTACGAGCAGTACTTC.

A single count supports this clone. This chain connects TRBV27 to TRBJ1-6; 9 nucleotides line up with TRBD1. The CDR3 has 15 residues. Germline V gene data show CDR1 as MNHEY and CDR2 as SMNVEV (reference sequence). Trimming cost V 6 bases and J 7 bases; bases outside gene matches: 7. CDR3 loop: CASSLMTGGNSPLHF. CDR3 coding DNA: TGTGCCAGCAGCCTGATGACAGGGGGGAATTCACCCCTCCACTTT.

The chain is built from TRBV6-5 and TRBJ1-5; possible D gene TRBD1, 5 bases. The V gene lost 2 bases and the J gene lost 2 bases, with 7 bases spanning the gap. The CDR3 spans 14 residues. CDR1 MNHEY and CDR2 SVGAGI come from the germline V gene. The CDR3 coding sequence is TGTGCCAGCAGTTACGGGGGGGGCAATCAGCCCCAGCATTTT. Translated, it gives CASSYGGGNQPQHF.

V and J are TRBV14 and TRBJ2-7, with D possibly matching TRBD1 (5 bases). Germline CDR1 and CDR2: SGHDN and FVKESK. V lost 0 bases, J lost 0 bases, and 12 bases lay in between. This CDR3 comprises 16 residues. This CDR3 is CASSQDVTASSYEQYF. The CDR3 nucleotides are TGTGCCAGCAGCCAAGATGTGACAGCTAGCTCCTACGAGCAGTACTTC.

This clone has a handful of counts. This chain uses TRBV6-4 with TRBJ2-1, with D perhaps TRBD2 (7 bases). The germline V gene has CDR1 MRHNA and CDR2 SNTAGT. The CDR3 spans 13 residues. V was pared by 4 bases and J by 10 bases, with 14 bases between. The chain's CDR3 is CASSGSGGGEQFF. The CDR3 DNA sequence: TGTGCCAGCAGTGGTTCTGGGGGGGGCGAGCAGTTCTTC.

This clone occurred a few times. V and J are TRBV9 and TRBJ2-7, with a tentative D call TRBD2 (7 bases). CDR3 length: 14 amino acids. Trimming left V 4 bases short and J 0 bases short, with 11 bases between. Per the germline V gene, CDR1 is SGDLS and CDR2 is YYNGEE. CDR3 loop: CASSPGDYSYEQYF. Written as DNA, the CDR3 is TGTGCCAGCAGCCCAGGGGACTACTCCTACGAGCAGTACTTC.

This chain connects TRBV29-1 to TRBJ2-7; tentatively, D is TRBD2 (6 bases). The CDR3 is made up of 15 amino acids. The germline V gene encodes CDR1 SQVTM and CDR2 ANQGSEA. V dropped 0 bases and J dropped 6 bases, with 18 bases sitting between them. The CDR3 nucleotides read TGCAGCGTTGAAGACGGGTCGGGAGCGGTAAGCGAGCAGTACTTC. Translating gives CSVEDGSGAVSEQYF.

The chain employs TRBV27 and TRBJ2-1, with TRBD2 as a possible D gene (5 bases). This CDR3 spans 19 amino acids. Germline assignment: CDR1 MNHEY and CDR2 SMNVEV (reference sequence). Trimming removed 5 bases at V and 3 bases at J, with 26 bases between. CDR3 DNA: TGTGCCAGCAGTGCTTATTGGGGAGATCGGGGAACGAACTACAATGAGCAGTTCTTC. This translates into CASSAYWGDRGTNYNEQFF.

The chain combines TRBV7-9 with TRBJ1-2; 7 nucleotides line up with TRBD1. Germline CDR1 SEHNR, CDR2 FQNEAQ (reference sequence). The CDR3 has 12 amino acids. V dropped 4 bases and J dropped 5; count of bases not matched to a gene: 1. CDR3 region: CASSSRGYGYTF. CDR3 bases: TGTGCCAGCAGCTCCAGGGGGTATGGCTACACCTTC.

The chain uses TRBV11-3 and TRBJ1-1; 7 bases match TRBD1. The CDR3 covers 17 residues. V gave up 0 bases and J gave up 0 bases; unmatched junction bases: 7. Per germline, CDR1 SGHNT and CDR2 YENEEA. The CDR3 reads CASSLDGPGTVNTEAFF. CDR3 sequence (DNA): TGTGCCAGCAGCTTAGATGGCCCGGGGACAGTGAACACTGAAGCTTTCTTT. Complete variable domain (other parts from reference TRBV11-3 and TRBJ1-1): EAGVVQSPRYKIIEKKQPVAFWCNPISGHNTLYWYLQNLGQGPELLIRYENEEAVDDSQLPKDRFSAERLKGVDSTLKIQPAELGDSAVYLCASSLDGPGTVNTEAFFGQGTRLTVV.

This rearrangement joins TRBV10-2 to TRBJ1-2; 12 positions match TRBD1. The germline gives CDR1 WSHSY, CDR2 SAAADI. The CDR3 has 14 amino acids. V shed 11 bases, J shed 8 bases, and the junction held 12 bases outside the gene matches. The CDR3 spells CAASPGQGAFGYTF. DNA of the CDR3: TGCGCCGCCAGCCCGGGACAGGGGGCATTCGGCTACACCTTC.

The chain links TRBV14 to TRBJ2-3; D might be TRBD2 (5 bases). CDR3 size: 16 residues. Trimming removed 1 base at V and 2 bases at J, with 13 bases between. Per germline, CDR1 SGHDN and CDR2 FVKESK. CDR3 nucleotides: TGTGCCAGCAGCCAAGCGGGGAGAGGGCCCACAGATACGCAGTATTTT. Translated, it gives CASSQAGRGPTDTQYF.

The chain links TRBV29-1 to TRBJ1-2; 8 bases line up with TRBD1. The junction had 13 bases not matched to a gene; V was cut back by 6 bases and J by 4 bases. Per the germline V gene, CDR1 is SQVTM and CDR2 is ANQGSEA. This CDR3 has 15 amino acids. CDR3 coding DNA: TGCAGCGTCCTCGGACAGGGCAGCCTGTCCTATGGCTACACCTTC. Translated, it gives CSVLGQGSLSYGYTF.